The present entry profiles one TCR beta chain with its context. Its antigen remains unidentified. Time point indicated: newly diagnosed GD, antithyroid drugs for less than 3 months. Following extraction of RNA from PBMCs, that RNA was used to make the TCR library. This sample is part of a study of regulatory T cells in long-lasting Graves disease. Overall study results and limits: Researchers examined only peripheral blood and not thyroid tissue.

The germline gives CDR1 SGHRS, CDR2 YFSETQ. V was trimmed by 6 bases and J by 10 bases, leaving 14 bases between them. The CDR3 spans 13 residues. Building of the TCR beta libraries involved iRepertoire HTBI primers and Arm-PCR of CDR3 regions. TCRdb reanalysed the multiplex PCR reads using MiXCR and keeps one entry per CDR3 protein. This sample carries about 450,000 distinct CDR3 sequences, around 15% of them seen once, and the ten largest clones take roughly a tenth. The sample was also reused in another study, on T cells in Graves' hyperthyroidism and ophthalmopathy. Per that study: HTBI primers were used for first-round RT-PCR of the TCR CDR3. Clonotypes that were expanded in thyroid above 0.001 mostly appeared in blood too.

This sequence was found in a woman aged 30 to 39 with Graves disease. The chain is built from TRBV5-1 and TRBJ1-6; weak D call: TRBD1 (6 bases). Sample: peripheral blood mononuclear cells (PBMCs), taken at new diagnosis, from a patient treated with antithyroid drugs. This chain's CDR3 is CASTWTEGSPLHF. CDR3 DNA: TGCGCCAGCACCTGGACAGAGGGATCACCCCTCCACTTT. The full variable domain, with the rest looked up from reference TRBV5-1 and TRBJ1-6, is KAGVTQTPRYLIKTRGQQVTLSCSPISGHRSVSWYQQTPGQGLQFLFEYFSETQRNKGNFPGRFSGRQFSNSRSEMNVSTLELGDSALYLCASTWTEGSPLHFGNGTRLTVT.